A selection of T cell receptor beta chains follows, all from one sample in a study of blood T cell repertoires in COVID-19. Generated by immunoSEQ multiplex PCR, the TCRdb table keeps only in-frame clones and is missing some. The table lists fewer than 350,000 clones, around 90% of them singletons. The sequenced sample consisted of peripheral blood. The receptors derive from a young woman with COVID-19, enrolled during active disease. CDR3s include the opening cysteine and the closing phenylalanine or tryptophan. The D gene is left open where the match is weak. A row's size may be missing; if present it is once, few, many or a size class.

TRBV9	.	TRBJ1-2	.	TGTGCCAGCAGCGTAGGGGGGCTAAACTATGGCTACACCTTC	CASSVGGLNYGYTF
TRBV21-1	once	TRBJ1-4	.	TGTGCCAGCAGCAAAGGGGGGACAGCTAATGAAAAACTGTTTTTT	CASSKGGTANEKLFF
TRBV4-1	.	TRBJ2-1	.	TGCGCCAGCAGCCAAGATATGAGGTCCTACAATGAGCAGTTCTTC	CASSQDMRSYNEQFF
TRBV10-2	once	TRBJ2-7	.	TGCGCCAGCAGTGATGGGGGGGGCGACGAGCAGTACTTC	CASSDGGGDEQYF
TRBV6-4	.	TRBJ1-2	TRBD1	TGTGCCAGCAGCCGGACAGGGGGCGACTATGGCTACACCTTC	CASSRTGGDYGYTF
TRBV5-6	once	TRBJ1-2	.	TGTGCCAGCAGCCCAGGACAGTTCGGGGGCTACACCTTC	CASSPGQFGGYTF
TRBV25-1	.	TRBJ2-3	.	TGTGCCAGCAGAATAGAAGATACGCAGTATTTT	CASRIEDTQYF
TRBV4-1	.	TRBJ1-4	.	TGCGCCAGCAGCCAAGATGTGAATTCGGCTAATGAAAAACTGTTTTTT	CASSQDVNSANEKLFF
TRBV27	.	TRBJ1-1	.	TGTGCCAGCTCCCCAACAGGGTTGTTGAACACTGAAGCTTTCTTT	CASSPTGLLNTEAFF
TRBV27	few	TRBJ2-7	TRBD2	TGTGCCAGCAGTACTAGCGGGAGCCCCTCCCACGAGCAGTACTTC	CASSTSGSPSHEQYF
TRBV12-3/TRBV12-4	once	TRBJ1-5	.	TGTGCCAGCAGTTTAGTAGTCAATCAGCCCCAGCATTTT	CASSLVVNQPQHF
TRBV2	.	TRBJ1-1	.	TGTGCCAGCAGTGAAGCAGCTACAGTAGAAGCTTTCTTT	CASSEAATVEAFF
TRBV30	.	TRBJ2-7	.	TGTGCCTGGGGAGCCCTCCAAGGGGTCAGGGATCGCGAGCAGTACTTC	CAWGALQGVRDREQYF
TRBV4-2	once	TRBJ1-5	TRBD1	TGTGCCAGCAGCGTACGGGGACAGGGACTCAATCAGCCCCAGCATTTT	CASSVRGQGLNQPQHF
TRBV9	.	TRBJ2-2	.	TGTGCCAGCAGCCCAGGGGGGACTCCGAGCGGGGAGCTGTTTTTT	CASSPGGTPSGELFF
TRBV6-5	.	TRBJ2-7	.	TGTGCCAGCAGTTACTGGGGGGGCGGCCCCTACGAGCAGTACTTC	CASSYWGGGPYEQYF
TRBV6-1	.	TRBJ2-7	TRBD2	TGTGCCAGCAGTGAAGAAGGCGGGACTAGCGGGAGCTACGAGCAGTACTTC	CASSEEGGTSGSYEQYF
TRBV29-1	.	TRBJ1-2	TRBD1	TGCAGCGTTGAAAGGGGGACAGGGGGAAACTATGGCTACACCTTC	CSVERGTGGNYGYTF
TRBV18	.	TRBJ1-5	TRBD1	TGTGCCAGCTCACCTAAGGACAGGGCAAGCAATCAGCCCCAGCATTTT	CASSPKDRASNQPQHF
TRBV7-2	.	TRBJ2-3	TRBD2	TGTGCCAGCAGCTCTAGCGGGAGGCTCACAGATACGCAGTATTTT	CASSSSGRLTDTQYF
TRBV2	.	TRBJ2-7	.	TGTGCCAGCTTAACATTTACCTACGAGCAGTACTTC	CASLTFTYEQYF
TRBV5-1	.	TRBJ1-1	TRBD1	TGCGCCAGCAGCCACTGGGAAACAGGGGATCCTATGAACACTGAAGCTTTCTTT	CASSHWETGDPMNTEAFF
TRBV5-4	.	TRBJ1-1	.	TGTGCCAGCAGCTTGGGGCCGTGGAACACTGAAGCTTTCTTT	CASSLGPWNTEAFF
TRBV9	.	TRBJ2-7	.	TGTGCCAGCAGCGTAGGAGCGGACGGCGCCTACGAGCAGTACTTC	CASSVGADGAYEQYF
TRBV6-5	.	TRBJ2-7	.	TGTGCCAGCAGTTACTCAACGGGAGTGAGCTACGAGCAGTACTTC	CASSYSTGVSYEQYF
TRBV5-6	few	TRBJ2-7	.	TGTGCCAGCAGCTTGGAAGGGGGCTACGAGCAGTACTTC	CASSLEGGYEQYF
TRBV18	.	TRBJ2-6	.	TGTGCCAGCTCACCGCTGCCCCAGGGAACCTCTGGGGCCAACGTCCTGACTTTC	CASSPLPQGTSGANVLTF
TRBV10-1	.	TRBJ2-2	TRBD1	TGCGCCAGCAGTTCGGACAGGGGGCCCGACACCGGGGAGCTGTTTTTT	CASSSDRGPDTGELFF
TRBV4-1	.	TRBJ2-1	TRBD2	TGCGCCAGCAGCCAAGATTTGTTCGTGGGACTAGCGGGAGGAAGGACCAATGAGCAGTTCTTC	CASSQDLFVGLAGGRTNEQFF
TRBV5-1	.	TRBJ2-4	TRBD1	TGCGCCAGCAGCTTGGGACAGGGAGAGAACATTCAGTACTTC	CASSLGQGENIQYF
TRBV6-6	once	TRBJ1-5	.	TGTGCCAGCAGTTACGAGGAACGTTTCAATCAGCCCCAGCATTTT	CASSYEERFNQPQHF
TRBV5-8	.	TRBJ2-2	TRBD2	TGTGCCAGCAGCTTTGCCGGACTAGCGGGAGGAGCGAACACCGGGGAGCTGTTTTTT	CASSFAGLAGGANTGELFF
TRBV6-5	.	TRBJ2-4	.	TGTGCCAGCAACAGAGGCGGGGCCAAAAACATTCAGTACTTC	CASNRGGAKNIQYF
TRBV24-1	.	TRBJ1-1	TRBD1	TGTGCCACCAGAGCCGCCGGGACAGGGGGCTCTGAAGCTTTCTTT	CATRAAGTGGSEAFF
TRBV19	.	TRBJ1-6	TRBD1	TGTGCCAGTAGCTTAACAACAGGGGTGGGAAGTTCACCCCTCCACTTT	CASSLTTGVGSSPLHF
TRBV6-2/TRBV6-3	.	TRBJ1-1	.	TGTGCCAGCAGTCCCAGGGCTTCGAACACTGAAGCTTTCTTT	CASSPRASNTEAFF
TRBV27	once	TRBJ2-1	.	TGTGCCAGCAGTTTATCGATAGACTCTCTTCCAGCGTACCTCCACAATGAGCAGTTCTTC	CASSLSIDSLPAYLHNEQFF
TRBV15	.	TRBJ1-4	.	TGTGCCACCAGCAGAGTAATCACTAATGAAAAACTGTTTTTT	CATSRVITNEKLFF
TRBV6-6	.	TRBJ1-6	.	TGTGCCAGCAGTCCCACGACAGTGCCGGTGGGCTCCTATAATTCACCCCTCCACTTT	CASSPTTVPVGSYNSPLHF
TRBV27	.	TRBJ2-3	TRBD2	TGTGCCAGCAGCCCGGGGGGGGGAGATACGCAGTATTTT	CASSPGGGDTQYF
TRBV4-1	.	TRBJ2-3	TRBD2	TGCGCCAGCAGCCAATCTCCGGGGGCGGGAGGGGCAGATACGCAGTATTTT	CASSQSPGAGGADTQYF
TRBV24-1	.	TRBJ2-7	.	TGTGCCACCGCTTGGGCGGGGAACGAGCAGTACTTC	CATAWAGNEQYF
TRBV6-6	.	TRBJ2-5	.	TGTGCCAGCAGGGATTACGGGGAGACCCAGTACTTC	CASRDYGETQYF